The 30 T cell receptor beta chains below all came from one sample that was sequenced in a study of vaccination effects on CD4 cells after COVID-19. Antigen specificity for these receptors is unknown. Libraries were prepared by immunoSEQ multiplex PCR; TCRdb keeps only in-frame clonotypes and omits some of them. Among 20,000 to 30,000 clones listed, approximately 70% were seen once. Antigen-specific CD4+ T cells were expanded (with viral peptide pools) by the ViraFEST assay ahead of sequencing. The culture ran for 10 days before CD4+ T cells were isolated. This individual tested PCR-positive for SARS-CoV-2 infection between March and December 2020. Sequencing used CD4+ T cells from PBMCs cultured with SARS-CoV-2 spike peptides, obtained before COVID-19 vaccination. These TCRs come from a human donor who had a prior SARS-CoV-2 infection.

V is TRBV10-3 and J is TRBJ1-1, with a weak D call TRBD1 (6 bases). The CDR3 is made up of 14 amino acids. Trimming shortened V by 4 bases and J by 7 bases, and 16 bases separated the two germline ends. The germline gives CDR1 ENHRY, CDR2 SYGVKD. The CDR3 protein is CAISATGRPVEAFF. The CDR3 coding sequence is TGTGCCATCAGTGCTACAGGGAGGCCGGTTGAAGCTTTCTTT.

This clone has just a few counts. V gene TRBV4-1 combines with J gene TRBJ1-5, with D unclear. Germline loops: CDR1 MGHRA, CDR2 YSYEKL. This CDR3 spans 16 amino acids. Trimming shortened V by 1 base and J by 3 bases, and 13 bases separated the two germline ends. In DNA form, the CDR3 reads TGCGCCAGCAGCCAAGTGGGGAAGGGAGACAATCAGCCCCAGCATTTT. Encoded protein: CASSQVGKGDNQPQHF.

The rearrangement links TRBV19 to TRBJ2-7; D is tentatively TRBD1 or TRBD2 (5 bases each). Germline V gene data show CDR1 as LNHDA and CDR2 as SQIVND (reference sequence). V was clipped by 3 bases and J by 6 bases, with 18 bases between them. This CDR3 has 15 amino acids. In DNA form, the CDR3 reads TGTGCCAGTAGTATTTTTCCACCCACGGGGCGCGAGCAGTACTTC. Translating it yields CASSIFPPTGREQYF.

The chain combines TRBV11-3 with TRBJ1-4; D is unclear. The germline V and J ends were trimmed by 1 base and 10 bases, with 13 bases remaining between them. CDR1 and CDR2 from the germline V gene are SGHNT and YENEEA. CDR3 size: 14 residues. The CDR3 bases are TGTGCCAGCAGCTTAGGGGCCCAAAGCGGAAAACTGTTTTTT. Its translation: CASSLGAQSGKLFF.

This CDR3 is CASSRPTGGQGSYEQYF. CDR3 DNA: TGTGCCAGCAGTCGACCCACAGGGGGCCAAGGGTCCTACGAGCAGTACTTC. V gene TRBV2 combines with J gene TRBJ2-7, with 9 bases lining up with TRBD1. With V trimmed by 5 bases and J by 1 base, 12 bases remained unmatched. This CDR3 contains 17 residues. Germline CDR1 SNHLY, CDR2 FYNNEI.

The J gene is TRBJ2-7, the V gene TRBV5-4; possibly TRBD2 for D (7 bases). This CDR3 spans 14 amino acids. Germline CDR1 SGHNT, CDR2 YYREEE (reference sequence). The germline V and J ends were trimmed by 4 bases and 7 bases, with 18 bases remaining between them. CDR3 DNA sequence: TGTGCCAGCAGCCGCGGGGGCTGGGGGGGGGAGCAGTACTTC. It encodes CASSRGGWGGEQYF.

The chain is built from TRBV6-5 and TRBJ2-3; no clear D. Germline V lookup: CDR1 MNHEY, CDR2 SVGAGI. The CDR3 extends over 14 amino acids. The V gene lost 2 bases and the J gene lost 1 base, with 7 bases spanning the gap. The CDR3 reads CASSYRVRTDTQYF. Here the CDR3 DNA reads TGTGCCAGCAGTTACAGGGTTCGCACAGATACGCAGTATTTT.

This clone was seen only a few times. The chain couples TRBV6-1 to TRBJ1-2; D might be TRBD1 (5 bases). This CDR3 region has 14 residues. CDR1 and CDR2 from the germline V gene are MNHNS and SASEGT. V was pared by 3 bases and J by 1 base, with 9 bases between. This CDR3 is CASSEGLNNYGYTF. The CDR3 DNA sequence: TGTGCCAGCAGTGAGGGACTAAATAACTATGGCTACACCTTC.

The chain has TRBV5-4 and TRBJ2-5; TRBD2 aligns across 14 bases. V lost 3 bases, J lost 4 bases, and 11 bases stayed unmatched. The V gene's germline CDR1 is SGHNT and CDR2 YYREEE (reference sequence). This CDR3 has 18 amino acids. The CDR3 is CASSSRLAGGGWRETQYF. Here the CDR3 DNA reads TGTGCCAGCAGCTCTAGACTAGCGGGAGGGGGGTGGCGAGAGACCCAGTACTTC.

The gene calls are TRBV24-1 and TRBJ2-5, with TRBD1 identical over 11 bases. The V segment lost 4 bases and the J segment 4 bases; nucleotides outside the gene matches: 4. From germline, CDR1 is KGHDR and CDR2 SFDVKD. This CDR3 comprises 15 residues. DNA of the CDR3: TGTGCCACCAGTGACCCGGGACAGGGGGGAGAGACCCAGTACTTC. This translates into CATSDPGQGGETQYF.

This clone was counted only a few times. The J gene is TRBJ2-1, the V gene TRBV7-3; unclear D gene. The CDR3 extends over 16 amino acids. Trimming pared 5 bases from V and 0 bases from J, leaving 14 bases between. In germline, CDR1 is SGHTA, CDR2 FQGTGA. The CDR3 DNA reads TGTGCCAGCAGCGCAGTGGGTTCTGGCTCCTACAATGAGCAGTTCTTC. Its protein is CASSAVGSGSYNEQFF. The whole variable domain, filled in from reference TRBV7-3 and TRBJ2-1, reads GAGVSQTPSNKVTEKGKYVELRCDPISGHTALYWYRQSLGQGPEFLIYFQGTGAADDSGLPNDRFFAVRPEGSVSTLKIQRTERGDSAVYLCASSAVGSGSYNEQFFGPGTRLTVL.

This clone has only a few counts. As DNA, the CDR3 is TGTGCCAGCAGCCCAGGACTAGCGGGAGCCGAGCAGTACTTC. Protein sequence: CASSPGLAGAEQYF. The gene calls are TRBV7-3 and TRBJ2-7, with 13 bases aligning to TRBD2. The germline V gene encodes CDR1 SGHTA and CDR2 FQGTGA. This CDR3 comprises 14 residues. V was clipped by 5 bases and J by 6 bases; unmatched bases: 4. The whole variable domain, remainder taken from reference TRBV7-3 and TRBJ2-7, is GAGVSQTPSNKVTEKGKYVELRCDPISGHTALYWYRQSLGQGPEFLIYFQGTGAADDSGLPNDRFFAVRPEGSVSTLKIQRTERGDSAVYLCASSPGLAGAEQYFGPGTRLTVT.

V gene TRBV2 combines with J gene TRBJ1-2; possible D gene TRBD1, 6 bases. This CDR3 region has 12 residues. CDR1 is SNHLY and CDR2 is FYNNEI in the germline V gene. The V gene lost 10 bases and the J gene lost 3 bases, with 12 bases spanning the gap. CDR3 region: CAIPTGDYGYTF. The CDR3 nucleotides read TGTGCCATTCCGACAGGCGACTATGGCTACACCTTC.

The chain carries TRBV5-4 and TRBJ2-3; possible D gene TRBD2, 5 bases. CDR1 SGHNT and CDR2 YYREEE come from the germline V gene (reference sequence). The CDR3 has 16 amino acids. Between the trimmed V and J ends, which lost 0 bases and 2 bases, there was a span of 13 bases. CDR3 DNA sequence: TGTGCCAGCAGCTTGGCCTCTAGCTTGGTCACAGATACGCAGTATTTT. It translates to CASSLASSLVTDTQYF.

The genes are TRBV4-3 and TRBJ2-4, with TRBD2 identical over 8 bases. This CDR3 has 19 residues. The V gene end was trimmed by 5 bases and the J gene end by 3 bases; junction bases not matched to a gene: 18. Germline assignment: CDR1 LGHNA and CDR2 YSLEER. The CDR3 bases are TGCGCCAGCAGCTACTATAGCGGGGACGCCCTAAACATCAAAAACATTCAGTACTTC. This encodes CASSYYSGDALNIKNIQYF.

The chain carries TRBV12-3 or TRBV12-4 and TRBJ2-1, with 9 bases fitting TRBD2. V dropped 1 base and J dropped 12; count of bases not matched to a gene: 4. CDR3 size: 13 residues. The DNA of the CDR3 is TGTGCCAGCAGTTTAGTAGGGACTAGCCCGCAGTTCTTC. It yields the protein CASSLVGTSPQFF.

The rearrangement links TRBV29-1 to TRBJ2-1; a possible D gene is TRBD2 (5 bases). The V end lost 4 bases, the J end lost 9 bases, and 16 bases lay between the germline ends. This CDR3 contains 13 residues. CDR1 SQVTM and CDR2 ANQGSEA come from the germline V gene. CDR3 sequence reads: CSVGEGGGFEQFF. DNA for the CDR3: TGCAGCGTTGGGGAAGGAGGTGGGTTTGAGCAGTTCTTC.

Here the CDR3 reads CSARGAYGFTF. The CDR3 coding sequence is TGCAGTGCTAGAGGGGCGTATGGGTTCACCTTC. This chain links TRBV20-1 with TRBJ1-2, with D uncertain. V lost 1 base to trimming and J lost 13 bases, with 13 bases between them. Per the germline V gene, CDR1 is DFQATT and CDR2 is SNEGSKA (reference sequence). The CDR3 spans 11 residues.

The CDR3 spells CAWSVGSGDQPQHF. CDR3 in DNA: TGTGCCTGGAGTGTAGGTTCAGGGGATCAGCCCCAGCATTTT. The chain links TRBV30 to TRBJ1-5; D is perhaps TRBD1 (6 bases). The germline gives CDR1 GTSNPN, CDR2 SVGIG (reference sequence). The CDR3 is 14 amino acids. Trimming pared 0 bases from V and 5 bases from J, leaving 11 bases between.

V gene TRBV2 combines with J gene TRBJ2-7; TRBD2 aligns across 11 bases. The CDR3 has 16 residues. J was trimmed by 2 bases and V by 4 bases; bases with no gene match: 7. From germline, CDR1 is SNHLY and CDR2 FYNNEI. The CDR3 bases are TGTGCCAGCAGTGCTCAAATAGCGGGAGGGACCTACGAGCAGTACTTC. This translates into CASSAQIAGGTYEQYF. The full variable domain, rest sourced from reference TRBV2 and TRBJ2-7, is EPEVTQTPSHQVTQMGQEVILRCVPISNHLYFYWYRQILGQKVEFLVSFYNNEISEKSEIFDDQFSVERPDGSNFTLKIRSTKLEDSAMYFCASSAQIAGGTYEQYFGPGTRLTVT.

The rearrangement joins TRBV4-1 to TRBJ1-2, with D perhaps matching TRBD1 (5 bases). Germline values: CDR1 MGHRA, CDR2 YSYEKL. This CDR3 has 16 residues. Trimming left V 2 bases short and J 5 bases short, with 18 bases between. In DNA, the CDR3 is TGCGCCAGCAGCCAACCATGGGGGTCGGGACGGTATGGCTACACCTTC. Translating gives CASSQPWGSGRYGYTF.

The chain employs TRBV30 and TRBJ1-2, with D hard to call. Deletions cut 0 bases from V and 4 bases from J, with 9 bases between. This CDR3 is built from 13 residues. Germline CDR1 reads GTSNPN; CDR2 reads SVGIG (reference sequence). The CDR3 here is CAWSVSIFYGYTF. CDR3 nucleotides: TGTGCCTGGAGTGTCAGCATTTTCTATGGCTACACCTTC. Combining the CDR3 with reference TRBV30 and TRBJ1-2 gives the whole variable domain SQTIHQWPATLVQPVGSPLSLECTVEGTSNPNLYWYRQAAGRGLQLLFYSVGIGQISSEVPQNLSASRPQDRQFILSSKKLLLSDSGFYLCAWSVSIFYGYTFGSGTRLTVV.

This clone was detected only once. The chain combines TRBV3-1 (or the pseudogene TRBV3-2) with TRBJ2-2; 8 bases agree with TRBD2. The CDR3 is 17 amino acids. Germline CDR1 reads LGHDT; CDR2 reads YNNKEL (reference sequence). V lost 5 bases, J lost 4 bases, and 12 bases stayed unmatched. DNA of the CDR3: TGTGCCAGCAGCGTATCCGGGACTAGAGTTTTCACCGGGGAGCTGTTTTTT. It is translated as CASSVSGTRVFTGELFF.

This sequence joins TRBV4-2 and TRBJ2-5; no reliable D call. Germline-derived CDR1 and CDR2 are LGHNA and YNFKEQ. The CDR3 has 14 residues. Trimming removed 0 bases at V and 1 base at J, with 6 bases between. This CDR3 is CASSQEPFQETQYF. In DNA form, the CDR3 reads TGTGCCAGCAGCCAAGAACCTTTCCAAGAGACCCAGTACTTC.

This sequence joins TRBV11-3 and TRBJ2-7; the match to TRBD1 covers 7 bases. Per the germline V gene, CDR1 is SGHNT and CDR2 is YENEEA. J was trimmed by 5 bases and V by 4 bases; bases with no gene match: 14. This CDR3 has 16 amino acids. CDR3 nucleotide sequence: TGTGCCAGCAGCTCGGAACAGGGGAAATTTTGGGACGAGCAGTACTTC. Its translation: CASSSEQGKFWDEQYF.

The V and J genes are TRBV5-1 and TRBJ2-1, with 8 bases aligning to TRBD2. Germline trimming cut 0 bases from V and 3 bases from J; bases unmatched to any gene: 2. In germline, CDR1 is SGHRS, CDR2 YFSETQ. This CDR3 is 15 amino acids long. The CDR3 coding sequence is TGCGCCAGCAGCTTGGAGGCGGGGGGCTACAATGAGCAGTTCTTC. As protein: CASSLEAGGYNEQFF.

V and J are TRBV25-1 and TRBJ2-6; no reliable D call. The CDR3 sequence is 15 residues long. The V gene's germline CDR1 is MGHDK and CDR2 SYGVNS. Trimming took off 3 bases at V and 1 base at J, with 7 bases between the two ends. CDR3 residues: CASSEVGSGANVLTF. The DNA for the CDR3 is TGTGCCAGCAGTGAGGTCGGATCTGGGGCCAACGTCCTGACTTTC.

The CDR3 bases are TGTGCCACCAGCAGAGATCAAGGGAAAATTGATCAAGAGACCCAGTACTTC. Amino acid sequence: CATSRDQGKIDQETQYF. The V and J genes are TRBV15 and TRBJ2-5, with D hard to call. In germline, CDR1 is LNHNV, CDR2 YYDKDF (reference sequence). The CDR3 consists of 17 residues. Trimming pared 0 bases from V and 2 bases from J, leaving 16 bases between.

This clone has more than one count but fewer than ten. The chain couples TRBV5-4 to TRBJ2-1; D may be TRBD1 (7 bases). Trimming shortened V by 0 bases and J by 10 bases, and 14 bases separated the two germline ends. The CDR3 is 14 residues long. Germline V lookup: CDR1 SGHNT, CDR2 YYREEE (reference sequence). The CDR3 sequence: CASSLDPGGNEQFF. The CDR3 DNA follows: TGTGCCAGCAGCTTGGATCCAGGGGGGAACGAGCAGTTCTTC. The complete variable domain, with remaining parts taken from reference TRBV5-4 and TRBJ2-1, reads ETGVTQSPTHLIKTRGQQVTLRCSSQSGHNTVSWYQQALGQGPQFIFQYYREEENGRGNFPPRFSGLQFPNYSSELNVNALELDDSALYLCASSLDPGGNEQFFGPGTRLTVL.

The J gene is TRBJ2-7, the V gene TRBV6-5; no firm D call. CDR1 MNHEY and CDR2 SVGAGI come from the germline V gene. CDR3 length equals 14 residues. V dropped 8 bases and J dropped 3 bases, with 17 bases sitting between them. CDR3 sequence (DNA): TGTGCCAGCCAAGAACGAAGGAATTACTACGAGCAGTACTTC. It encodes CASQERRNYYEQYF.